This paragraph reports one T cell receptor beta chain. Sequencing used immunoSEQ multiplex PCR; TCRdb keeps in-frame clones, though not all of them. The profile shows approximately 300,000 clones, roughly 90% of them singletons. These data are taken from a study of blood T cell repertoires in COVID-19. The specimen was PBMCs or T cells enriched from blood (not recorded which). The sequence came from a woman younger than 45 who had recovered from COVID-19.

The CDR3 nucleotides read TGCGCCAGCAGCCAAGACCGGGACACCTACTCGGGTCCCGCCGGGGAGCTGTTTTTT. Translated, it gives CASSQDRDTYSGPAGELFF. The chain carries TRBV4-1 and TRBJ2-2, with D possibly being TRBD1 (6 bases). The V gene's germline CDR1 is MGHRA and CDR2 YSYEKL. The CDR3 sequence is 19 residues long. Trimming took off 0 bases at V and 6 bases at J, with 23 bases between the two ends.